Presented here are 14 T cell receptor beta chains from one specimen sequenced in a study of molecular identifiers for immune sequencing clone quantification. One entry per CDR3 protein, called by TCRdb with MiXCR from the PCR reads. The sample includes approximately 680,000 distinct CDR3 sequences, about 25% of them seen just once. The material sequenced was naive CD8+ T cells from blood, with Jurkat cell RNA spiked in. Subset specified: FACS-sorted CD8+CD4-CCR7+CD45RA+ naive T cells. The receptors come from a human donor in good health. Some libraries in this study had Jurkat cell RNA spiked in.

About this clonotype: This clone may be a read error of a much larger clone one base away. V and J are TRBV4-3 and TRBJ1-1; perhaps TRBD1 as D (5 bases). V lost 0 bases and J lost 6, with 17 bases in between. This CDR3 has 16 residues. CDR1 is LGHNA and CDR2 is YSLEER in the germline V gene. The CDR3 DNA is TGCGCCAGCAGCCAAGATCGGAGACAGACGCTTCCTGAAGCTTTCTTT. Translated: CASSQDRRQTLPEAFF.

This clonotype occurred many times. The gene calls are TRBV5-1 and TRBJ1-2, with TRBD1 identical over 7 bases. V gave up 3 bases and J gave up 2 bases; unmatched junction bases: 4. Germline CDR1 is SGHRS and CDR2 is YFSETQ. The CDR3 runs to 14 residues. The CDR3 nucleotides read TGCGCCAGCAGCTCAACGACAGGGAACTATGGCTACACCTTC. It is translated as CASSSTTGNYGYTF.

A word on this clonotype: Possible read error: a much larger clone is one base away. V gene TRBV5-1 combines with J gene TRBJ1-1; D gene unclear. Germline V gene lookup returns CDR1 SGHRS and CDR2 YFSETQ. The CDR3 is 15 amino acids. The CDR3 coding sequence is TGCGCCAGCAGCTTGGAAGGCCCACTGAGGACTGAAGCTCTCTTT. It is translated as CASSLEGPLRTEALF.

This clonotype was detected a few times. The rearrangement links TRBV6-2 or TRBV6-3 to TRBJ2-6; D remains unclear. Germline loops: CDR1 MNHEY, CDR2 SVGEGT. Trimming took 6 bases from V and 2 from J, leaving 8 bases between them. This CDR3 is 14 amino acids long. CDR3: CASSAPTGANVLTF. The CDR3 nucleotides read TGTGCCAGCAGCGCACCCACTGGGGCCAACGTCCTGACTTTC.

V usage is TRBV19 and J usage is TRBJ2-3, with TRBD1 matching over 7 bases. The V segment lost 5 bases and the J segment 6 bases; nucleotides outside the gene matches: 8. The CDR3 length is 14 residues. From germline, CDR1 is LNHDA and CDR2 SQIVND (reference sequence). CDR3: CASSQQDRADTQYF. DNA for the CDR3: TGTGCCAGTAGTCAACAAGACAGGGCGGATACGCAGTATTTT.

As to this clonotype: A read error may explain this, as a much larger clone is one base away. This chain connects TRBV9 to TRBJ2-3; D gene unclear. The germline V gene has CDR1 SGDLS and CDR2 YYNGEE. V was trimmed by 0 bases and J by 5 bases, leaving 7 bases between them. CDR3 length: 13 residues. Written as DNA, the CDR3 is TGTGCCAGCAGCGTAGAGTGGTTAGATACGCAGTATTTT. Its protein is CASSVEWLDTQYF.

The CDR3 nucleotides are TGCAGCGTCCTTCCGGGGACCGGGGAGCTGTTTTTT. It encodes CSVLPGTGELFF. The chain has TRBV29-1 and TRBJ2-2, with D perhaps TRBD2 (5 bases). Trimming stripped 6 bases from V and 5 bases from J, with 10 bases between. The CDR3 covers 12 residues. Germline CDR1 and CDR2: SQVTM and ANQGSEA.

This chain links TRBV11-3 with TRBJ2-3; D ambiguous. The CDR3 totals 15 residues. V was pared by 3 bases and J by 2 bases, with 12 bases between. The germline V gene has CDR1 SGHNT and CDR2 YENEEA. As DNA, the CDR3 is TGTGCCAGCAGCTTTTCACCACGTATCACAGATACGCAGTATTTT. Protein product: CASSFSPRITDTQYF. Variable domain in full (rest from reference TRBV11-3 and TRBJ2-3): EAGVVQSPRYKIIEKKQPVAFWCNPISGHNTLYWYLQNLGQGPELLIRYENEEAVDDSQLPKDRFSAERLKGVDSTLKIQPAELGDSAVYLCASSFSPRITDTQYFGPGTRLTVL.

For this clonotype: At one end the junction does not follow the germline gene, possibly because of a read error. V usage is TRBV12-3 or TRBV12-4 and J usage is TRBJ2-3, with D unresolved. The CDR3 is 14 residues long. Written as DNA, the CDR3 is TGTGTCAGCAGTCTAACGTCGAACACAGATACGCAGTATTTT. It specifies CVSSLTSNTDTQYF.

The table lists this clonotype with a few counts. V usage is TRBV25-1 and J usage is TRBJ2-1; D is possibly TRBD1 (5 bases). Per the germline V gene, CDR1 is MGHDK and CDR2 is SYGVNS. The CDR3 is 14 residues long. With 3 bases removed from V and 6 bases from J, the gap between germline ends came to 12 bases. CDR3 residues: CASSDAAGSNEQFF. The CDR3 bases are TGTGCCAGCAGTGATGCCGCAGGGTCCAATGAGCAGTTCTTC.

This clonotype was observed a few times. The chain couples TRBV11-2 to TRBJ2-5; possible D gene TRBD1, 6 bases. This CDR3 is built from 19 residues. From germline, CDR1 is SGHAT and CDR2 FQNNGV. The germline V and J ends were trimmed by 3 bases and 2 bases, with 25 bases remaining between them. This CDR3 reads CASSFPTELDRNRQETQYF. DNA for the CDR3: TGTGCCAGCAGCTTCCCCACCGAACTCGACAGGAACAGACAAGAGACCCAGTACTTC.

This clonotype was observed at least ten times. J is TRBJ2-3 and V is TRBV30; 8 nucleotides agree with TRBD2. The germline gives CDR1 GTSNPN, CDR2 SVGIG (reference sequence). The CDR3 runs 12 residues. V trimming: 4 bases; J trimming: 12 bases; junction bases outside the gene matches: 9. The DNA of the CDR3 is TGTGCCTGGACAGGACTAGCCGAGCGACAGTATTTT. This sequence encodes CAWTGLAERQYF.

A few counts support this clonotype. The chain has TRBV4-1 and TRBJ2-3; D possibly corresponds to TRBD1 (5 bases). Germline V gives CDR1 MGHRA, CDR2 YSYEKL. This CDR3 contains 18 residues. The V and J ends lost 4 bases and 0 bases respectively, with 20 bases between them. The CDR3 sequence: CASSPDSLAAPSTDTQYF. CDR3 bases: TGCGCCAGCAGCCCAGACAGTTTGGCGGCACCTAGCACAGATACGCAGTATTTT.

For the CDR3, the DNA is TGTGCCTGGACTAGCGGGGAGATTTACAATGAGCAGTTCTTC. Translating it yields CAWTSGEIYNEQFF. The chain has TRBV30 and TRBJ2-1; 9 bases are a match to TRBD2. CDR3 length equals 14 residues. Germline V gene data show CDR1 as GTSNPN and CDR2 as SVGIG (reference sequence). J lost 4 bases, V lost 4 bases, and 5 bases had no gene match.